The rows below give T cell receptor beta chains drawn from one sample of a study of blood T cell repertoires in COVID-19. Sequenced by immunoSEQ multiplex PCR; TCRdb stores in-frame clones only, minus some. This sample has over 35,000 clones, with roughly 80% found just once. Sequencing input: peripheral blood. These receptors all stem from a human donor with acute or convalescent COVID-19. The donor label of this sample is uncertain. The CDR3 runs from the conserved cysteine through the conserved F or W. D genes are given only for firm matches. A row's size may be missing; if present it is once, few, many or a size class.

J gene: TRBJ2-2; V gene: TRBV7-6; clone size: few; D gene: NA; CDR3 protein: CASSPTTGLAPTGELFF; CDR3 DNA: TGTGCCAGCAGCCCTACGACGGGGCTAGCGCCCACCGGGGAGCTGTTTTTT
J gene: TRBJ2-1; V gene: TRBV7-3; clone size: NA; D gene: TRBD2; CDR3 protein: CASSQGGTNEQFF; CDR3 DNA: TGTGCCAGCAGCCAGGGAGGGACGAATGAGCAGTTCTTC
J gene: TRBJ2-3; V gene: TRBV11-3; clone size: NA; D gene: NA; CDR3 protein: CASSLRPDAGAQYF; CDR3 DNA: TGTGCCAGCAGCCTGAGACCCGATGCAGGGGCGCAGTATTTT
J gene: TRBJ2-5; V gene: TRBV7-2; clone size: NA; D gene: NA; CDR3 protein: CASSPTIGPETQYF; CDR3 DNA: TGTGCCAGCAGCCCTACCATTGGTCCGGAGACCCAGTACTTC
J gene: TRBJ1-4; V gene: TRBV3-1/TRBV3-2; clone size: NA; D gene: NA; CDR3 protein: CASSQPLGGQSGSEKLFF; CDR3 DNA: TGTGCCAGCAGCCAACCTCTAGGAGGGCAAAGCGGGAGTGAAAAACTGTTTTTT
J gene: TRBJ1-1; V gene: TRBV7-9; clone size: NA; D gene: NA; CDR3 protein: CASSFNRAFF; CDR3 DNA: TGTGCCAGCAGCTTTAATCGGGCTTTCTTT
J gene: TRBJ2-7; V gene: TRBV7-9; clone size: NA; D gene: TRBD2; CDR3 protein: CASSLVVAGGYSYEQYF; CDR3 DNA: TGTGCCAGCAGCTTAGTGGTAGCGGGAGGCTACTCCTACGAGCAGTACTTC
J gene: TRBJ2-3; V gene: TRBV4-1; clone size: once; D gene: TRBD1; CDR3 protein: CASSQGDRVSLDTQYF; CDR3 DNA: TGCGCCAGCAGCCAAGGGGACAGGGTTTCTTTAGATACGCAGTATTTT
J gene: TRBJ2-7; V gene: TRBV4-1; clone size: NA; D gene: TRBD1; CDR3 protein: CASSPGLGQGIPGQYF; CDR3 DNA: TGCGCCAGCAGCCCAGGCCTCGGACAGGGGATTCCGGGACAGTACTTC
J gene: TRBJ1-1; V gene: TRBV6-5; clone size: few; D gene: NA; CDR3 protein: CASRERRETEAFF; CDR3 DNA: TGTGCCAGCAGGGAGAGGCGGGAAACTGAAGCTTTCTTT
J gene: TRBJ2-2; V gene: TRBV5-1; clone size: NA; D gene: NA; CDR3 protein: CASSPFRDTDTGELFF; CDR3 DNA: TGCGCCAGCAGCCCCTTCCGGGACACAGACACCGGGGAGCTGTTTTTT
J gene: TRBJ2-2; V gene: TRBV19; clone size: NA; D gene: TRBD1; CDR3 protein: CASRNQDRINTGELFF; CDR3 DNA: TGTGCCAGTAGGAACCAGGACAGGATCAACACCGGGGAGCTGTTTTTT
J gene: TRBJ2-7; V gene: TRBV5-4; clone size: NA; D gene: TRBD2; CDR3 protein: CASSYPGTSGYSYEQYF; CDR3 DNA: TGTGCCAGCAGCTACCCAGGGACTAGCGGATACTCCTACGAGCAGTACTTC
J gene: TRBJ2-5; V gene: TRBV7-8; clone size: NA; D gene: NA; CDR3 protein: CASSYRGMTSQYF; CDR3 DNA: TGTGCCAGCAGCTATAGGGGGATGACTTCCCAGTACTTC
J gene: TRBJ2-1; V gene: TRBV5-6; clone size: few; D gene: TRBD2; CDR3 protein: CASSLVLLAGNNEQFF; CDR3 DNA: TGTGCCAGCAGCTTGGTTTTGCTAGCGGGCAACAATGAGCAGTTCTTC
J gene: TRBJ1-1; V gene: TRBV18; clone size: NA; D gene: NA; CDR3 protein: CASSPTRDTEAFF; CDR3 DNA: TGTGCCAGCTCACCGACCCGGGACACTGAAGCTTTCTTT
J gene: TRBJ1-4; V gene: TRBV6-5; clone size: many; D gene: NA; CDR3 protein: CASSYTTSYEKLFF; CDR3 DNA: TGTGCCAGCAGTTATACAACCAGTTATGAAAAACTGTTTTTT
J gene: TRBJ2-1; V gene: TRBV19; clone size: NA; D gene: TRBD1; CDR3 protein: CASSRDRAKEQFF; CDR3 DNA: TGTGCCAGTAGCCGAGACAGGGCAAAGGAGCAGTTCTTC
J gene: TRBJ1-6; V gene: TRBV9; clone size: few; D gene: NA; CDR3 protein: CASSPRGGYNSPLHF; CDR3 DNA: TGTGCCAGCAGCCCGAGAGGGGGATACAATTCACCCCTCCACTTT
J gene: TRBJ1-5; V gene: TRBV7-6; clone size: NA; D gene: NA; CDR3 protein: CASSLQGRNQPQHF; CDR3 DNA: TGTGCCAGCAGCTTACAGGGCCGCAATCAGCCCCAGCATTTT
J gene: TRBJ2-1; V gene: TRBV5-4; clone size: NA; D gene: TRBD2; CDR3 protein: CASKSGGGPDNEQFF; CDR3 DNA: TGTGCCAGCAAATCGGGGGGAGGGCCGGACAATGAGCAGTTCTTC
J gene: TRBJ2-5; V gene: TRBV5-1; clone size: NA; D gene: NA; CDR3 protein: CASSLGPLNQETQYF; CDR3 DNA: TGCGCCAGCAGCCTAGGCCCCTTGAACCAAGAGACCCAGTACTTC
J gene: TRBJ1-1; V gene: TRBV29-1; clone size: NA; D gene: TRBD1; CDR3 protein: CSVGYGQGGMNTEAFF; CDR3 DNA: TGCAGCGTTGGCTATGGACAGGGGGGGATGAACACTGAAGCTTTCTTT
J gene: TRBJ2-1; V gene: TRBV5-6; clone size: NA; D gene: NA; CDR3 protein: CASSLGRANEQFF; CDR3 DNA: TGTGCCAGCAGCTTGGGGAGGGCTAATGAGCAGTTCTTC
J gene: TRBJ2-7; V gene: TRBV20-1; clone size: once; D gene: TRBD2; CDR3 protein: CSASFGRGFEQYF; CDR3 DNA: TGCAGTGCTAGTTTCGGGCGGGGGTTCGAGCAGTACTTC
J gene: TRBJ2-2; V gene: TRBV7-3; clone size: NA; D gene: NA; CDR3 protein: CASSSRATGELFF; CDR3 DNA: TGTGCCAGCAGCTCCAGGGCCACCGGGGAGCTGTTTTTT